This is a list of T cell receptor beta chains from one sample in a study of patients and donors after allogeneic stem cell transplantation. TCRdb reprocessed the RT-PCR reads via MiXCR and lists one record per CDR3 protein. The sample gives 160,000 or so distinct CDR3 sequences, 24% of which show up once; around 26% is in the top ten. The sequencing input was blood, either unsorted or a sorted T cell fraction (not recorded which). These receptors all come from a human donor who was either an allogeneic HSCT recipient or a stem cell or donor lymphocyte infusion donor (not recorded which). It is not recorded whose cells these are; they may come from a transplant donor. CDR3s include the opening cysteine and the closing phenylalanine or tryptophan. The size entry is marked missing in some rows and otherwise reads once, few, many or a size class.

>TRBV29-1|few
CSVDLTWTEAFF
>TRBV4-2|.
CASSQDVAGGSTGELFF
>TRBV18|.
CASSPGGQGGTEAFF
>TRBV20-1|.
CSARVSGGGNTGELFF
>TRBV29-1|.
CSVEREEETQYF
>TRBV3-1|few
CASSRTDSGETQYF
>TRBV5-1|.
CASSPEGRVGTEAFF
>TRBV5-1|.
CASSLGQGALTEQYF
>TRBV5-6|many
CASSFWVSAEAFF
>TRBV10-3|few
CAISYKVAGGSYEQYF
>TRBV6-2/TRBV6-3|.
CASSYQAYHGYTF
>TRBV11-3|few
CASSGQRGNTGELFF
>TRBV3-1|.
CASSPSGPINYNEQFF
>TRBV3-1|.
CASSQDRGGTQETQYF
>TRBV2|.
CASLLDRLTDTQYF
>TRBV19|few
CASRWDRLNTEAFF
>TRBV7-9|.
CASSLGLDTQYF
>TRBV25-1|many
CASSDLGQGKGLNQPQHF
>TRBV27|many
CASSQQGASYNSPLHF
>TRBV5-1|once
CASSSTRARETQYF
>TRBV7-8|.
CASSLTRQLRSEAFF
>TRBV6-5|few
CASSRDQTNTEAFF
>TRBV20-1|.
CLVGSPNTDTQYF
>TRBV20-1|.
CSVKNSKRSSYNEQFF
>TRBV28|.
CASKGDNTDTQYF
>TRBV4-3|few
CASSQEERAGELFF
>TRBV5-1|few
CASSLGGSNTGELFF
>TRBV6-4|few
CASSGFEGGYTF
>TRBV20-1|.
CSARSQFQRLGTDTQYF
>TRBV4-1|.
CASRSAVPHGLGGELFF
>TRBV21-1|few
CASSGGPYNEQFF
>TRBV5-1|few
CASSLMEGGITEAFF
>TRBV12-3/TRBV12-4|few
CASSLGAGVSGNTIYF
>TRBV7-2|.
CASSFVGTGREKLFF
>TRBV5-1|few
CASSLRLAVEETQYF
>TRBV5-1|few
CASSLWIRGTDTQYF
>TRBV18|.
CASSPPSGGGTDTQYF
>TRBV6-6|many
CASSQDSTNEKLFF
>TRBV6-6|many
CASSLTGEFNEQFF
>TRBV6-5|.
CASSSAGIKIAKNIQYF
>TRBV7-2|.
CASSLVGQGKNIQYF
>TRBV7-6|.
CASTSGGAGSYNEQFF
>TRBV12-3/TRBV12-4|.
CASTLTAYSNQPQHF
>TRBV7-7|.
CASSLVLAGGITDTQYF
>TRBV18|.
CASSLPPAALSKLFF
>TRBV6-5|.
CASSYGTSGNIQYF
>TRBV5-5|.
CASRDKGYEQYF
>TRBV20-1|.
CSARAVSGGYEQYF
>TRBV25-1|few
CASSLPGRYEQYF
>TRBV7-2|.
CASSSTGVRDGYTF
>TRBV11-2|.
CASSLGLNGNEQFF
>TRBV9|.
CASSAAGGLQETQYF
>TRBV5-1|.
CASTWIGPYVFEQFF